This T cell receptor beta chain was profiled in a study of graft-versus-host responses after intestinal transplantation. At the level of the study: Tacrolimus plus steroids were given to all recipients for 3 to 4 years, preceded by anti-thymocyte globulin induction. Study-level points and caveats: GvH clones detected in recipient marrow included some appearing first in ileum or blood.

The repertoire was sequenced with immunoSEQ multiplex PCR; TCRdb's copy has only in-frame clones and lacks some. The table includes tens of thousands of clones, approximately 94% detected once. Remarks on this clone: Its target is unknown.

The CDR3 contains 17 residues. Germline CDR1 is SGHVS and CDR2 is FNYEAQ. V shed 1 base and J 2 bases; nucleotides not matched to a gene: 6. Sequencing was performed on unstimulated CD4+ T cells sorted from spleen or lymph node cells, taken before transplant. The chain links TRBV7-6 to TRBJ2-3; 10 nucleotides line up with TRBD2. This sequence was found in a human donor who was the organ donor for an intestinal transplant. The CDR3 reads CASSLVVLAGVTDTQYF. The CDR3 DNA reads TGTGCCAGCAGCTTAGTAGTCCTAGCGGGGGTCACAGATACGCAGTATTTT. Variable domain in full (rest from reference TRBV7-6 and TRBJ2-3): GAGVSQSPRYKVTKRGQDVALRCDPISGHVSLYWYRQALGQGPEFLTYFNYEAQQDKSGLPNDRFSAERPEGSISTLTIQRTEQRDSAMYRCASSLVVLAGVTDTQYFGPGTRLTVL.